Only a few counts were recorded for the clone carrying this TCR beta chain. A read error may explain this, as a much larger clone is one base away. The source of the sample is a study of T cells in Graves' hyperthyroidism and ophthalmopathy. TCR beta CDR3 sequences were amplified from RNA transcripts. The study used the HTBI primer set for a first-round RT-PCR of the TCR CDR3. TCRdb used MiXCR to reprocess the multiplex PCR reads, holding one entry per CDR3 protein. The sample holds about 58,000 distinct CDR3 sequences, around half seen once. This sequence originates from a woman aged 25 to 39 with Graves' ophthalmopathy. Material for sequencing was blood.

CDR3 DNA: TGCGCCAGCAGCTTCGGCCCTCCTCGGGAGCCCGGGGAGCTGTGTTTT. As protein: CASSFGPPREPGELCF. The chain employs TRBV5-1 and TRBJ2-2; the D gene is possibly TRBD2 (6 bases). This CDR3 contains 16 residues. The germline gives CDR1 SGHRS, CDR2 YFSETQ.